This TCR beta chain was recorded in a study of T-cell memory formation after mild COVID-19. On the study more broadly: There were largely donor-specific TCR clusters. Overall study results and limits: The pre-infection memory compartment contained some responding clones, suggesting cross-reactive memory joined. A balance of CD4 and CD8 characterized clones contracting day 15 to 85, whereas later expanders leaned CD4+.

Per germline, CDR1 MNHEY and CDR2 SVGAGI. V was trimmed by 6 bases and J by 3 bases, leaving 9 bases between them. This CDR3 comprises 13 residues. Sample barcodes and UMIs were carried by the TCR alpha and TCR beta cDNA libraries that 5'RACE generated with constant-segment primers. Each CDR3 protein gets one entry after TCRdb re-called the 5' RACE reads with MiXCR. The table records under 250,000 distinct CDR3 sequences, roughly 30% of them present only once. As regards this clonotype: Its target is unknown.

The source of this sequence is an adult woman who had mild COVID-19 (a few samples of this study predate the infection). Cell type and time point are not known. The chain joins TRBV6-5 to TRBJ1-3; no reliable D call. Specimen: PBMCs or a T cell subset sorted from them (not recorded which). The CDR3 DNA is TGTGCCAGCAGATACGTGCTTGGAAACACCATATATTTT. Protein product: CASRYVLGNTIYF.